One and the same sample provided the 14 T cell receptor beta chains below, sequenced in a study of somatic mutations in cytotoxic T cells in rheumatoid arthritis. Method: immunoSEQ multiplex PCR; TCRdb's copy keeps in-frame clones and lacks some. The table has about 10,000 clones, around nine tenths seen once; the top ten hold over 11%. Specimen: CD8+ T cells sorted from blood. The receptors derive from a woman aged 18-29 years with rheumatoid arthritis.

The chain joins TRBV11-2 to TRBJ2-5, with a weak D call TRBD2 (7 bases). Germline lookup yields CDR1 SGHAT and CDR2 FQNNGV. V dropped 1 base and J dropped 4 bases, with 16 bases sitting between them. CDR3 length equals 16 residues. The CDR3 spells CASSLVFGGLGETQYF. The CDR3 nucleotides are TGTGCCAGCAGCTTAGTCTTCGGGGGGCTAGGAGAGACCCAGTACTTC. The entire variable domain, with the rest obtained from reference TRBV11-2 and TRBJ2-5, is as follows: EAGVAQSPRYKIIEKRQSVAFWCNPISGHATLYWYQQILGQGPKLLIQFQNNGVVDDSQLPKDRFSAERLKGVDSTLKIQPAKLEDSAVYLCASSLVFGGLGETQYFGPGTRLLVL.

V gene TRBV4-1 combines with J gene TRBJ2-3; TRBD2 agrees at 10 bases. V lost 1 base and J lost 2; bases outside the gene matches: 9. Germline-derived CDR1 and CDR2 are MGHRA and YSYEKL. CDR3 size: 18 residues. In DNA, the CDR3 is TGCGCCAGCAGCCAAGCCCCCGGGACTAGCGTAAACACAGATACGCAGTATTTT. This encodes CASSQAPGTSVNTDTQYF.

The rearrangement joins TRBV27 to TRBJ1-4; D uncertain. The ends were cut back, 4 bases at V and 0 bases at J, with 9 bases in the middle. Per the germline V gene, CDR1 is MNHEY and CDR2 is SMNVEV (reference sequence). The length of the CDR3 is 15 residues. CDR3 loop: CASSSYLATNEKLFF. CDR3 in DNA: TGTGCCAGCAGTTCGTACCTAGCAACTAATGAAAAACTGTTTTTT.

CDR3 amino acids: CASSSGNTGELFF. For the CDR3, the DNA is TGTGCCAGCAGTTCAGGGAACACCGGGGAGCTGTTTTTT. The chain carries TRBV27 and TRBJ2-2; D gene ambiguous. The CDR3 has 13 residues. Trimming took off 4 bases at V and 1 base at J, with 4 bases between the two ends. Germline V gene data show CDR1 as MNHEY and CDR2 as SMNVEV (reference sequence).

The rearrangement uses TRBV7-6 and TRBJ2-5; 13 bases are a match to TRBD2. Looked up from germline, CDR1 is SGHVS and CDR2 is FNYEAQ. CDR3 size: 19 residues. The junction had 15 bases not matched to a gene; V was cut back by 5 bases and J by 3 bases. The CDR3: CASSATTSGRFREKETQYF. In DNA form, the CDR3 reads TGTGCCAGCAGCGCTACGACTAGCGGGAGGTTTCGGGAAAAAGAGACCCAGTACTTC.

CDR3 DNA sequence: TGTGCCAGCAGCGCCGACAGGGGAAACACCATATATTTT. This gives the protein CASSADRGNTIYF. The chain has TRBV9 and TRBJ1-3; a weak D match, TRBD1 (6 bases). Trimming removed 3 bases at V and 4 bases at J, with 8 bases between. The CDR3 runs to 13 residues. Per the germline V gene, CDR1 is SGDLS and CDR2 is YYNGEE.

The chain joins TRBV30 to TRBJ2-7; D unresolved. V was shortened by 0 bases and J by 3 bases, with 9 bases between the two germline ends. Germline CDR1 reads GTSNPN; CDR2 reads SVGIG (reference sequence). The CDR3 contains 13 residues. The CDR3 DNA sequence: TGTGCCTGGAGTGTGGGCCAGAACTACGAGCAGTACTTC. Amino acid sequence: CAWSVGQNYEQYF.

The chain combines TRBV1 with TRBJ2-3; no check of the table's D call, TRBD2, against the DNA was made. TRBV1 is tagged as a pseudogene. CDR3 size: 17 residues. CDR3 bases: TGCACCATGACCTCGACTAGCGGGGGGGGTAGCACAGATACGCAGTATTTT. It encodes CTMTSTSGGGSTDTQYF.

The chain recombines TRBV6-4 with TRBJ2-6, with D maybe TRBD2 (6 bases). The germline V gene has CDR1 MRHNA and CDR2 SNTAGT. The V and J ends lost 4 bases and 2 bases respectively, with 6 bases between them. The length of the CDR3 is 14 residues. In nucleotides, the CDR3 is TGTGCCAGCAGTGGACTAGCTGGGGCCAACGTCCTGACTTTC. Amino acid sequence: CASSGLAGANVLTF.

The chain couples TRBV15 to TRBJ2-1; D gene uncertain. CDR3 size: 14 residues. The germline V gene encodes CDR1 LNHNV and CDR2 YYDKDF (reference sequence). V lost 1 base to trimming and J lost 7 bases, with 11 bases between them. Written as DNA, the CDR3 is TGTGCCACCAGCAGAGTGCAGGAAATAAATGAGCAGTTCTTC. It is translated as CATSRVQEINEQFF.

The chain links TRBV4-3 to TRBJ2-7, with D perhaps matching TRBD1 (5 bases). Germline V gene data show CDR1 as LGHNA and CDR2 as YSLEER. The CDR3 runs to 14 residues. Trimming removed 4 bases at V and 2 bases at J, with 12 bases between. CDR3 DNA: TGCGCCAGCAGCCCCAGGGAAGGGGCCTACGAGCAGTACTTC. Translation: CASSPREGAYEQYF.

This CDR3 reads CASSPIVESGGYYNEQFF. The CDR3 region has the DNA TGTGCCAGCAGCCCTATTGTTGAGAGCGGGGGATACTACAATGAGCAGTTCTTC. This chain uses TRBV7-8 with TRBJ2-1, with 8 bases fitting TRBD2. Germline lookup yields CDR1 SGHVS and CDR2 FQNEAQ. V gave up 5 bases and J gave up 3 bases; unmatched junction bases: 15. This CDR3 is 18 amino acids long.

The chain uses TRBV6-5 and TRBJ2-7; tentative D call: TRBD2 (6 bases). Germline V gene data show CDR1 as MNHEY and CDR2 as SVGAGI. The V end lost 5 bases, the J end lost 7 bases, and 21 bases lay between the germline ends. This CDR3 spans 15 amino acids. The CDR3 DNA follows: TGTGCCAGCAGTACGTGGGACCGGGACTCCGGAGAGCAGTACTTC. Residues: CASSTWDRDSGEQYF.

The genes are TRBV4-1 and TRBJ1-2; 10 bases line up with TRBD1. J gave up 4 bases and V 1 base, and 12 bases lay outside the gene matches. Per the germline V gene, CDR1 is MGHRA and CDR2 is YSYEKL. CDR3 length equals 18 residues. CDR3 sequence: CASSQGPGQGFSRYGYTF. The CDR3 nucleotides are TGCGCCAGCAGCCAAGGTCCGGGACAGGGGTTCTCGCGCTATGGCTACACCTTC.